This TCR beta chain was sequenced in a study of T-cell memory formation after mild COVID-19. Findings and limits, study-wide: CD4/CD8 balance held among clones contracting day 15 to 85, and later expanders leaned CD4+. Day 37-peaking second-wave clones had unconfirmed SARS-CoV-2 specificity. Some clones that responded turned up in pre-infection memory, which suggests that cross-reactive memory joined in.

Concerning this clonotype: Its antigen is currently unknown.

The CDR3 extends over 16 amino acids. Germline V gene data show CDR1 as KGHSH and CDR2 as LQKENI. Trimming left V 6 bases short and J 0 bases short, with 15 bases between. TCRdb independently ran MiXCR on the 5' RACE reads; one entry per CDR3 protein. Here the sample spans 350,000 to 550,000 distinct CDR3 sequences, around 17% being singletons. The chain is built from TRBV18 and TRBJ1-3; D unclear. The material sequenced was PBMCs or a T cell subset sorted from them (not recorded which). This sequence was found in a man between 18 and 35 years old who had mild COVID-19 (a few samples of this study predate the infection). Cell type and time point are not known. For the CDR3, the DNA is TGTGCCAGCTCCCCCTCAGAAACTTACTCTGGAAACACCATATATTTT. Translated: CASSPSETYSGNTIYF.